The table lists the clone carrying this TCR beta chain with a count of one. The antigen remains undetermined. This record belongs to a study of cytomegalovirus exposure and HLA in healthy donors. Across the study: In an earlier analysis, around 100 million unique TCR beta sequences were found from some 200 million T cells. Study results and limitations: Reportedly, TCR beta sequences accurately predicted HLA-A and HLA-B alleles in most subjects.

CDR3 length equals 15 residues. From germline, CDR1 is SGHNT and CDR2 YYREEE (reference sequence). Unmatched junction bases numbered 4, after V lost 4 bases and J lost 5 bases. Use of 60 Vbeta and 13 Jbeta primers characterized the PCR. Assay used: immunoSEQ multiplex PCR; TCRdb lists only in-frame clones, some missing. The sample gives approximately 140,000 clones, about 80% of which show up once; 1% to 1.5% is in the top ten. This chain uses TRBV5-4 with TRBJ2-3; 13 bases are shared with TRBD2. Sequencing input: PBMCs. This TCR was recovered from a girl aged 2 to 9 in good health and CMV-seronegative. CDR3 residues: CASSQLAGGLDTQYF. The CDR3 nucleotides are TGTGCCAGCAGCCAACTAGCGGGGGGGCTAGATACGCAGTATTTT. The variable domain in full, with the rest retrieved from reference TRBV5-4 and TRBJ2-3, is ETGVTQSPTHLIKTRGQQVTLRCSSQSGHNTVSWYQQALGQGPQFIFQYYREEENGRGNFPPRFSGLQFPNYSSELNVNALELDDSALYLCASSQLAGGLDTQYFGPGTRLTVL.